The text below deals with one TCR beta chain. Its antigen is as yet unknown. This CDR3 has 14 residues. V was trimmed by 6 bases and J by 2 bases, leaving 8 bases between them. Germline V CDR1 and CDR2: ENHRY, SYGVKD. This sample is part of a study of CD8 T cells in Susac syndrome. Study-wide background: Susac syndrome patients were untreated, on corticosteroids with some adding intravenous immunoglobulin, or on intravenous immunoglobulin only.

The study, taken as a whole, reports: Expansion of Susac CD8+ clones peaked in TEMRA cells and in active patients.

It was with random hexamers that 0.5 to 1 ug RNA was reverse transcribed. TCRdb analysed the immunoSEQ multiplex PCR reads with MiXCR anew, one entry per CDR3 protein. Of about 120,000 distinct CDR3 sequences listed, about 93% are singletons. CD8+ and CD4+ T cells from blood underwent TCR beta sequencing. Fulfillment of recently defined diagnostic criteria for definite or probable disease was shown by the patients with Susac syndrome. The V and J genes are TRBV10-3 and TRBJ2-6; no clear D gene. The sequence was collected from a human donor with Susac syndrome. The sample comprised CD8+ T cells from PBMCs. CDR3 nucleotide sequence: TGTGCCATCAGCGCATCCCCTGGGGCCAACGTCCTGACTTTC. Residues: CAISASPGANVLTF.